This entry lists 21 T cell receptor beta chains sequenced from one sample in a study of radiation and T cells in renal cell carcinoma. The method was immunoSEQ multiplex PCR; TCRdb's version includes in-frame clones alone and lacks a portion of them. The repertoire holds around 64,000 clones, with roughly 80% as singletons. Time point in this sample: blood 4 weeks post-SBRT, at nephrectomy. Indicated treatment: 15 Gy SBRT to primary tumor, nephrectomy 4 weeks later. This specimen consisted of blood, obtained from a patient whose treatment included radiotherapy and nephrectomy. The receptors here all came from a man aged 55-75 years with renal cell carcinoma.

The CDR3 DNA follows: TGTGCCAGCTCCCCGACAAACACAGATACGCAGTATTTT. This encodes CASSPTNTDTQYF. The chain has TRBV18 and TRBJ2-3; no reliable D call. Germline values: CDR1 KGHSH, CDR2 LQKENI. V was cut by 6 bases and J by 2 bases, with 9 bases left in between. The CDR3 totals 13 residues.

This clone was counted a few times. The chain uses TRBV6-1 and TRBJ1-2, with 8 bases matching TRBD1. V lost 6 bases and J lost 6; bases outside the gene matches: 6. Germline CDR1 and CDR2: MNHNS and SASEGT. This CDR3 comprises 13 residues. The CDR3 reads CASRHAGGNGYTF. The CDR3 coding sequence is TGTGCCAGCAGACACGCAGGGGGCAATGGCTACACCTTC.

J is TRBJ2-7 and V is TRBV11-3; D assignment may be TRBD1 or TRBD2 (5 bases each). There are 15 residues in the CDR3. CDR1 and CDR2 (germline): SGHNT, YENEEA. Trimming removed 0 bases from V and 2 bases from J, with 11 bases in between. The CDR3 DNA is TGTGCCAGCAGCTTAGATAACATGGGACCCTACGAGCAGTACGTC. Protein sequence: CASSLDNMGPYEQYV.

The chain uses TRBV6-5 and TRBJ2-2; weak D call: TRBD2 (7 bases). Trimming removed 7 bases from V and 4 bases from J, with 13 bases in between. The germline gives CDR1 MNHEY, CDR2 SVGAGI. The CDR3 loop spans 14 amino acids. The CDR3, as DNA: TGTGCCAGCAAGGGGGGGGCTTTCACCGGGGAGCTGTTTTTT. Its protein product is CASKGGAFTGELFF.

This clone appeared once. The V gene is TRBV20-1, the J gene TRBJ2-3, with D perhaps matching TRBD2 (6 bases). The CDR3 loop spans 11 amino acids. Trimming stripped 7 bases from V and 10 bases from J, with 15 bases between. Germline CDR1 DFQATT, CDR2 SNEGSKA (reference sequence). CDR3 nucleotides: TGCAGTGTCGGACCACTAGCAGCGCAGTATTTT. The encoded protein is CSVGPLAAQYF.

The chain joins TRBV6-1 to TRBJ1-4; possible D gene TRBD1, 6 bases. CDR1 is MNHNS and CDR2 is SASEGT in the germline V gene. Trimming shortened V by 4 bases and J by 11 bases, and 20 bases separated the two germline ends. This CDR3 region has 15 residues. DNA for the CDR3: TGTGCCAGCAGTGGCGACAGGTCCTCCGGGGCCAAACTGTTTTTT. Its protein product is CASSGDRSSGAKLFF.

V and J are TRBV11-2 and TRBJ2-3; D is unresolved. The CDR3 loop spans 12 amino acids. The germline V gene has CDR1 SGHAT and CDR2 FQNNGV. Trimming took off 1 base at V and 14 bases at J, with 13 bases between the two ends. The CDR3 reads CASSLADPTGYF. The CDR3 DNA sequence: TGTGCCAGCAGCTTAGCCGACCCGACGGGGTATTTT. The whole variable domain, filled in from reference TRBV11-2 and TRBJ2-3, reads EAGVAQSPRYKIIEKRQSVAFWCNPISGHATLYWYQQILGQGPKLLIQFQNNGVVDDSQLPKDRFSAERLKGVDSTLKIQPAKLEDSAVYLCASSLADPTGYFGPGTRLTVL.

The chain employs TRBV7-2 and TRBJ2-3; TRBD2 agrees at 8 bases. Per germline, CDR1 SGHTA and CDR2 FQGNSA. V lost 2 bases to trimming and J lost 4 bases; unmatched junction nucleotides: 8. CDR3 length equals 16 residues. The CDR3 DNA is TGTGCCAGCAGCTTATCTGGGCGGGGGGCTGCAGATACGCAGTATTTT. Protein: CASSLSGRGAADTQYF.

This clone came up many times. The DNA for the CDR3 is TGCGCCAGCAGCTTCCTAGGTCGGACCGGGGAGCTGTTTTTT. As protein: CASSFLGRTGELFF. The rearrangement links TRBV5-1 to TRBJ2-2; D unresolved. The CDR3 sequence is 14 residues long. Germline V gives CDR1 SGHRS, CDR2 YFSETQ. Trimming shortened V by 2 bases and J by 5 bases, and 10 bases separated the two germline ends.

There are a few counts of this clone. The gene calls are TRBV11-3 and TRBJ1-1; D is unclear. Germline lookup yields CDR1 SGHNT and CDR2 YENEEA. The CDR3 is 18 amino acids. V was clipped by 2 bases and J by 2 bases, with 21 bases between them. CDR3 region: CASSLYRRRVSLNTEAFF. The CDR3 bases are TGTGCCAGCAGCTTATATAGGAGGAGGGTCAGCTTAAACACTGAAGCTTTCTTT.

The chain employs TRBV7-2 and TRBJ2-5; weak D call: TRBD2 (6 bases). The CDR3 consists of 13 residues. Germline-derived CDR1 and CDR2 are SGHTA and FQGNSA. Trimming left V 0 bases short and J 6 bases short, with 8 bases between. The CDR3, as DNA: TGTGCCAGCAGCTTAGCGGGGGGAAAGACCCAGTACTTC. It yields the protein CASSLAGGKTQYF.

J is TRBJ1-2 and V is TRBV6-1; D is undetermined. The CDR3 is 13 residues long. Looked up from germline, CDR1 is MNHNS and CDR2 is SASEGT. V dropped 2 bases and J dropped 6 bases, with 10 bases sitting between them. CDR3 region: CASSEWEKDGYTF. In DNA form, the CDR3 reads TGTGCCAGCAGTGAATGGGAAAAGGATGGCTACACCTTC.

The V gene is TRBV7-3, the J gene TRBJ1-3; D may be TRBD1 (5 bases). This CDR3 is built from 15 residues. Trimming removed 2 bases from V and 4 bases from J, with 12 bases in between. The germline V gene encodes CDR1 SGHTA and CDR2 FQGTGA. The CDR3 coding sequence is TGTGCCAGCAGCTTACAGGGCCGATTCGGAAACACCATATATTTT. Translation: CASSLQGRFGNTIYF.

This sequence joins TRBV11-2 and TRBJ1-2; D is uncertain. Deletions cut 0 bases from V and 2 bases from J, with 13 bases between. Per germline, CDR1 SGHAT and CDR2 FQNNGV. The CDR3 runs 16 residues. In DNA form, the CDR3 reads TGTGCCAGCAGCTTAGAGCGGAGGGATTCGAACTATGGCTACACCTTC. Its translation: CASSLERRDSNYGYTF.

The V gene is TRBV9, the J gene TRBJ1-2; D is unresolved. In germline, CDR1 is SGDLS, CDR2 YYNGEE. The V and J ends lost 4 bases and 8 bases respectively, with 15 bases between them. This CDR3 region has 13 residues. CDR3 in amino acids: CASSPNREQGYTF. Written as DNA, the CDR3 is TGTGCCAGCAGCCCGAACCGGGAACAGGGCTACACCTTC.

The chain carries TRBV2 and TRBJ1-6; D is unclear. V was shortened by 6 bases and J by 7 bases, with 10 bases between the two germline ends. The CDR3 totals 13 residues. CDR1 and CDR2 from the germline V gene are SNHLY and FYNNEI. The CDR3 here is CASSAGQNSPLHF. DNA of the CDR3: TGTGCCAGCAGCGCGGGTCAAAATTCACCCCTCCACTTT.

The CDR3 spells CASSWGPGTGTTAKLFF. CDR3 nucleotides: TGTGCCAGCAGTTGGGGTCCCGGGACAGGGACGACGGCGAAACTGTTTTTT. The chain links TRBV27 to TRBJ1-4, with 9 bases that match TRBD1. V dropped 4 bases and J dropped 11; count of bases not matched to a gene: 17. From germline, CDR1 is MNHEY and CDR2 SMNVEV (reference sequence). This CDR3 region has 17 residues.

The chain employs TRBV27 and TRBJ1-1; no definite D call. From germline, CDR1 is MNHEY and CDR2 SMNVEV (reference sequence). The V gene lost 3 bases and the J gene lost 0 bases, with 5 bases spanning the gap. This CDR3 has 13 residues. Here the CDR3 reads CASSFSVNTEAFF. CDR3 sequence (DNA): TGTGCCAGCAGTTTTAGCGTGAACACTGAAGCTTTCTTT.

The chain links TRBV19 to TRBJ1-2; 8 bases map to TRBD1. The CDR3 is made up of 17 amino acids. The V gene's germline CDR1 is LNHDA and CDR2 SQIVND (reference sequence). With 6 bases clipped from V and 1 base from J, the junction kept 13 bases outside the gene matches. CDR3 region: CASRQGVLFGLNYGYTF. The CDR3 DNA is TGTGCCAGTAGACAGGGGGTTCTTTTCGGCCTTAACTATGGCTACACCTTC.

This chain uses TRBV6-1 with TRBJ1-6, with 9 bases that match TRBD1. CDR3 size: 14 residues. V trimming: 5 bases; J trimming: 8 bases; junction bases outside the gene matches: 4. Germline-derived CDR1 and CDR2 are MNHNS and SASEGT. The CDR3 DNA is TGTGCCAGCAGTCCGCGGGACAGGGATTCACCCCTCCACTTT. It codes for CASSPRDRDSPLHF.

The CDR3 sequence is CASSIAGANTGELFF. CDR3 in DNA: TGTGCCAGTAGTATAGCGGGGGCGAACACCGGGGAGCTGTTTTTT. The chain has TRBV19 and TRBJ2-2, with D possibly TRBD2 on 6 matching bases. Germline loops: CDR1 LNHDA, CDR2 SQIVND (reference sequence). Trimming stripped 1 base from V and 0 bases from J, with 6 bases between. The CDR3 is made up of 15 amino acids. The full variable domain, rest sourced from reference TRBV19 and TRBJ2-2, is DGGITQSPKYLFRKEGQNVTLSCEQNLNHDAMYWYRQDPGQGLRLIYYSQIVNDFQKGDIAEGYSVSREKKESFPLTVTSAQKNPTAFYLCASSIAGANTGELFFGEGSRLTVL.